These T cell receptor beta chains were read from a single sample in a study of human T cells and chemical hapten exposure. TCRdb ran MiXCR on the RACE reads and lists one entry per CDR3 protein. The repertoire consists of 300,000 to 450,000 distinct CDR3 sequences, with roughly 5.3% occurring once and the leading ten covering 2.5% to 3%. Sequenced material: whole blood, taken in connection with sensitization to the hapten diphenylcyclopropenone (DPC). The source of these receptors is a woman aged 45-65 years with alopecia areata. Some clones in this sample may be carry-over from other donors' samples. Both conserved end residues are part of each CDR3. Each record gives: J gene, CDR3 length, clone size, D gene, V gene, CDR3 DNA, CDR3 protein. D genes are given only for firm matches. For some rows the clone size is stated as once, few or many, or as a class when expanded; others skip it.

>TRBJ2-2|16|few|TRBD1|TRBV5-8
TGTGCCAGCAGCTTGACGACAGGGGTGATTAGGGGGGAGCTGTTTTTT
CASSLTTGVIRGELFF
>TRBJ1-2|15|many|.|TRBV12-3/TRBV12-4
TGTGCCAGCAGTTTAGCGAGTGGTCAGGGATATGGCTACACCTTC
CASSLASGQGYGYTF
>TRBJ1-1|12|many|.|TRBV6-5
TGTGCCAGCAGAACAGGGCCCACTGAAGCTTTCTTT
CASRTGPTEAFF
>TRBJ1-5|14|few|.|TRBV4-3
TGCGCCAGCAGCCCCGGACTGTTCAATCAGCCCCAGCATTTT
CASSPGLFNQPQHF
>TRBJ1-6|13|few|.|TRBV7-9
TGTGCCACCGAGACCAACCCTAAGTCACCCCTCCACTTT
CATETNPKSPLHF
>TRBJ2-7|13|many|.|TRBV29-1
TGCAGCGTTGTTGGGCAAGGCGGGTACGAGCAGTACTTC
CSVVGQGGYEQYF
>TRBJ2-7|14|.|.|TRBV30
TGTGCCTGGAGTGTACCGGTAAGCTCCTACGAGCAGTACTTC
CAWSVPVSSYEQYF
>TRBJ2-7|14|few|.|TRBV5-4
TGTGCCAGCAGCCCACTTGGGGGGCATGGCGAGCAGTACTTC
CASSPLGGHGEQYF
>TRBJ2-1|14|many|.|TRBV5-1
TGCGCCAGCAGCATCCAGGGTAGGGACAATGAGCAGTTCTTC
CASSIQGRDNEQFF
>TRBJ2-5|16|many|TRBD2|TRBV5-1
TGCGCCAGCAGCCCAGGACTAGCGGGGGTCCAAGAGACCCAGTACTTC
CASSPGLAGVQETQYF
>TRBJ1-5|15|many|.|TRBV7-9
TGTGCCAGCAGCTTAGGCAGCGAGCGAAATCAGCCCCAGCATTTT
CASSLGSERNQPQHF
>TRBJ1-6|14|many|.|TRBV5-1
TGCGCCAGCAGCTTAGACAGCGGTAATTCACCCCTCCACTTT
CASSLDSGNSPLHF
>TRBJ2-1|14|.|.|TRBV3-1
TGTGCCAGCAGCCTGTCGGACGGAAACAATGAGCAGTTCTTC
CASSLSDGNNEQFF
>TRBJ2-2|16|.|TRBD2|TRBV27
TGTGCCAGCAGTTTGCTAGCGGGAGGGCCAGGCGGGGAGCTGTTTTTT
CASSLLAGGPGGELFF
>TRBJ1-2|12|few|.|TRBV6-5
TGTGCCAGCAGTGGCCCTAACCGGGGCTACACCTTC
CASSGPNRGYTF
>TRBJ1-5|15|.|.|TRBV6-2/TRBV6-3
TGTGCCAGCAGGTTCGGGCCTATCACCAGTCAGCCCCAGCATTTT
CASRFGPITSQPQHF
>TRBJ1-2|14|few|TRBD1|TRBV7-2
TGTGCCAGCAGCTGGGGACAGGGGGCCTATGGCTACACCTTC
CASSWGQGAYGYTF
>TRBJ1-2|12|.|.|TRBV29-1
TGCAGCGTTGCAGGGAGTCTCTATGGCTACACCTTC
CSVAGSLYGYTF
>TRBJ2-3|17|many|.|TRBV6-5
TGTGCCAGCAGTTTGACGGGACGCCGGACAAGCACAGATACGCAGTATTTT
CASSLTGRRTSTDTQYF
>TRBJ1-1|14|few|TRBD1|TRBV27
TGTGCCAGCTCCTTGGGGACAGGGCGTCGACGGGCTTTCTTT
CASSLGTGRRRAFF